What follows are 27 T cell receptor beta chains derived from one specimen sequenced in a study of shared clonotypes between healthy human individuals. Sequencing used immunoSEQ multiplex PCR; TCRdb keeps in-frame clones, though not all of them. The repertoire consists of some 2,500,000 clones, with 85% to 95% occurring once and the leading ten covering 0.37%. What was sequenced was naive CD4+ T cells from PBMCs. This sample's subset: CD45RA+ positively selected. These TCRs come from a man between 18 and 29 years old in good health. Some clones in this sample may be carry-over from other donors' samples.

The chain carries TRBV19 and TRBJ2-7; no definite D call. This CDR3 region has 13 residues. CDR1 and CDR2 from the germline V gene are LNHDA and SQIVND (reference sequence). V dropped 4 bases and J dropped 4 bases, with 11 bases sitting between them. The CDR3 nucleotides read TGTGCCAGTAGTACCTCCACAGTGTACGAGCAGTACTTC. This encodes CASSTSTVYEQYF. The full variable domain, rest sourced from reference TRBV19 and TRBJ2-7, is DGGITQSPKYLFRKEGQNVTLSCEQNLNHDAMYWYRQDPGQGLRLIYYSQIVNDFQKGDIAEGYSVSREKKESFPLTVTSAQKNPTAFYLCASSTSTVYEQYFGPGTRLTVT.

V and J are TRBV27 and TRBJ2-5; 8 nucleotides agree with TRBD2. Per germline, CDR1 MNHEY and CDR2 SMNVEV (reference sequence). V lost 5 bases and J lost 5; bases outside the gene matches: 13. CDR3 length equals 16 residues. The CDR3 DNA is TGTGCCAGCAGTCCCTTTAGCGGGACCTACGGGGAGACCCAGTACTTC. Protein sequence: CASSPFSGTYGETQYF.

The chain uses TRBV28 and TRBJ2-7; 7 bases map to TRBD1. J was trimmed by 0 bases and V by 5 bases; bases with no gene match: 7. The CDR3 is made up of 15 amino acids. Germline V gives CDR1 MDHEN, CDR2 SYDVKM. The CDR3 loop is CASSGGHRGSYEQYF. DNA of the CDR3: TGTGCCAGCAGTGGGGGCCACAGGGGCTCCTACGAGCAGTACTTC.

This chain joins TRBV27 and TRBJ1-5; no reliable D call. V was shortened by 4 bases and J by 6 bases, with 7 bases between the two germline ends. CDR3 length: 12 residues. In germline, CDR1 is MNHEY, CDR2 SMNVEV (reference sequence). Here the CDR3 reads CASSYLGQPQHF. For the CDR3, the DNA is TGTGCCAGCAGTTATCTTGGTCAGCCCCAGCATTTT.

The V call is TRBV5-4, the J call TRBJ2-5, with D perhaps TRBD2 (7 bases). V was shortened by 3 bases and J by 0 bases, with 15 bases between the two germline ends. CDR1 is SGHNT and CDR2 is YYREEE in the germline V gene (reference sequence). The CDR3 contains 16 residues. The CDR3 loop reads CASSSSAGADQETQYF. CDR3 bases: TGTGCCAGCAGCTCGTCCGCGGGGGCGGACCAAGAGACCCAGTACTTC.

The chain links TRBV21-1 to TRBJ1-3. TRBV21-1 is assigned pseudogene status. CDR3 size: 9 residues. This CDR3 is CASLNTIYF. The CDR3 coding sequence is TGTGCCAGCCTCAACACCATATATTTT.

With respect to this clone: Additional DNA sequences in this sample encode the identical CDR3. The chain uses TRBV7-3 and TRBJ2-7, with D perhaps assigned TRBD1 or TRBD2 (6 bases each). V was cut by 2 bases and J by 0 bases, with 11 bases left in between. CDR3 length equals 15 residues. Germline lookup yields CDR1 SGHTA and CDR2 FQGTGA. The CDR3 loop reads CASSLLGGSSYEQYF. CDR3 sequence (DNA): TGTGCCAGCAGCTTATTAGGGGGGAGCTCCTACGAGCAGTACTTC. Complete variable domain (other parts from reference TRBV7-3 and TRBJ2-7): GAGVSQTPSNKVTEKGKYVELRCDPISGHTALYWYRQSLGQGPEFLIYFQGTGAADDSGLPNDRFFAVRPEGSVSTLKIQRTERGDSAVYLCASSLLGGSSYEQYFGPGTRLTVT.

As to this clone: Other DNA sequences in the sample encode the same CDR3. The chain recombines TRBV5-1 with TRBJ2-5; 10 bases are a match to TRBD1. From germline, CDR1 is SGHRS and CDR2 YFSETQ. The CDR3 is made up of 14 amino acids. Trimming took 4 bases from V and 2 from J; bases not matched to a gene: 2. CDR3 in amino acids: CASSLGQGQETQYF. CDR3 in DNA: TGCGCCAGCAGCCTGGGACAGGGGCAAGAGACCCAGTACTTC.

The V gene is TRBV28, the J gene TRBJ2-3; TRBD1 matches 7 bases. This CDR3 spans 15 amino acids. Trimming took 3 bases from V and 6 from J; bases not matched to a gene: 9. Germline V lookup: CDR1 MDHEN, CDR2 SYDVKM. CDR3 region: CASSLGQIPRDTQYF. Written as DNA, the CDR3 is TGTGCCAGCAGTTTGGGACAGATCCCCCGGGATACGCAGTATTTT.

The rearrangement uses TRBV19 and TRBJ1-1, with 7 bases lining up with TRBD1. Germline V gives CDR1 LNHDA, CDR2 SQIVND (reference sequence). This CDR3 region has 15 residues. V lost 3 bases and J lost 4; bases outside the gene matches: 8. CDR3 region: CASSILDRAGTEAFF. Written as DNA, the CDR3 is TGTGCCAGTAGTATTCTTGACAGGGCGGGCACTGAAGCTTTCTTT.

The chain has TRBV11-2 and TRBJ2-1; a weak D match, TRBD2 (5 bases). This CDR3 contains 14 residues. Trimming shortened V by 1 base and J by 8 bases, and 12 bases separated the two germline ends. CDR1 and CDR2 (germline): SGHAT, FQNNGV. For the CDR3, the DNA is TGTGCCAGCAGCTTAGTACTAGTCGGAGATGAGCAGTTCTTC. It codes for CASSLVLVGDEQFF.

This clone was found once. Other DNA sequences in this sample translate to the same CDR3. The chain couples TRBV18 to TRBJ2-3; 7 bases line up with TRBD1. V lost 1 base to trimming and J lost 5 bases; unmatched junction nucleotides: 6. Germline V gene sequence: CDR1 KGHSH, CDR2 LQKENI. This CDR3 has 15 residues. The CDR3 DNA sequence: TGTGCCAGCTCACCACGGACAGGTTCGATAGATACGCAGTATTTT. Protein product: CASSPRTGSIDTQYF.

This chain uses TRBV18 with TRBJ2-3; 10 nucleotides agree with TRBD2. Trimming cost V 3 bases and J 6 bases; bases outside gene matches: 9. The germline gives CDR1 KGHSH, CDR2 LQKENI. CDR3 length: 16 residues. As DNA, the CDR3 is TGTGCCAGCTCACCTGCAGCGGGAGGGCCCGGTGATACGCAGTATTTT. This gives the protein CASSPAAGGPGDTQYF.

The chain couples TRBV5-1 to TRBJ2-7, with TRBD2 as a possible D gene (6 bases). The CDR3 spans 15 residues. Germline assignment: CDR1 SGHRS and CDR2 YFSETQ. V shed 4 bases and J shed 0 bases, with 14 bases lying between them. The CDR3 reads CASSNRERSSYEQYF. CDR3 coding DNA: TGCGCCAGCAGCAACCGGGAGAGGAGCTCCTACGAGCAGTACTTC.

The chain employs TRBV5-1 and TRBJ2-2; no definite D call. The CDR3 spans 13 residues. Germline CDR1 and CDR2: SGHRS and YFSETQ. V lost 0 bases to trimming and J lost 8 bases, with 8 bases between them. CDR3 protein: CASSLERGGELFF. CDR3 nucleotide sequence: TGCGCCAGCAGCTTGGAGCGTGGGGGGGAGCTGTTTTTT. Drawing the rest from reference TRBV5-1 and TRBJ2-2, the complete variable domain is KAGVTQTPRYLIKTRGQQVTLSCSPISGHRSVSWYQQTPGQGLQFLFEYFSETQRNKGNFPGRFSGRQFSNSRSEMNVSTLELGDSALYLCASSLERGGELFFGEGSRLTVL.

The chain employs TRBV7-9 and TRBJ2-7, with D perhaps assigned TRBD1 or TRBD2 (5 bases each). The ends were cut back, 5 bases at V and 7 bases at J, with 18 bases in the middle. Germline V gene lookup returns CDR1 SEHNR and CDR2 FQNEAQ (reference sequence). The CDR3 consists of 14 residues. The CDR3 nucleotides read TGTGCCAGCAGCAAAATCACAGGCTCGGGGGAGCAGTACTTC. Its translation: CASSKITGSGEQYF. Supplemented by reference TRBV7-9 and TRBJ2-7, the full variable domain reads DTGVSQNPRHKITKRGQNVTFRCDPISEHNRLYWYRQTLGQGPEFLTYFQNEAQLEKSRLLSDRFSAERPKGSFSTLEIQRTEQGDSAMYLCASSKITGSGEQYFGPGTRLTVT.

The chain carries TRBV5-1 and TRBJ1-1; 7 bases agree with TRBD1. This CDR3 is built from 16 residues. In germline, CDR1 is SGHRS, CDR2 YFSETQ. The J segment lost 5 bases and the V segment lost 7 bases, leaving 17 bases of the junction unmatched. The CDR3 region has the DNA TGCGCCAGCCTCTTATTTGCCGGACAGGTTGGGACTGAAGCTTTCTTT. This translates into CASLLFAGQVGTEAFF. Filled out from reference TRBV5-1 and TRBJ1-1, the complete variable domain reads KAGVTQTPRYLIKTRGQQVTLSCSPISGHRSVSWYQQTPGQGLQFLFEYFSETQRNKGNFPGRFSGRQFSNSRSEMNVSTLELGDSALYLCASLLFAGQVGTEAFFGQGTRLTVV.

This chain links TRBV15 with TRBJ2-5; D unclear. CDR1 LNHNV and CDR2 YYDKDF come from the germline V gene (reference sequence). V lost 1 base, J lost 4 bases, and 13 bases lay in between. The CDR3 has 15 residues. In nucleotides, the CDR3 is TGTGCCACCAGCAGAGGGCCAGCGTGGGGAGAGACCCAGTACTTC. This translates into CATSRGPAWGETQYF.

The chain carries TRBV28 and TRBJ2-5, with D unclear. The assigned J gene may be wrong: the sequence end matches TRBJ2-7 better. Germline V gene data show CDR1 as MDHEN and CDR2 as SYDVKM. This CDR3 is built from 15 residues. DNA for the CDR3: TGTGCCAGCAGTATAGGAGTGGTTACGGACTACGAGCAGTACTTC. Its translation is CASSIGVVTDYEQYF.

CDR3 in DNA: TGTGCCAGCAGTGACCTTCCTAGCGAGCAGTACTTC. It yields the protein CASSDLPSEQYF. V is TRBV6-1 and J is TRBJ2-7; the D is unclear. This CDR3 has 12 amino acids. Per the germline V gene, CDR1 is MNHNS and CDR2 is SASEGT. The V gene lost 3 bases and the J gene lost 6 bases, with 9 bases spanning the gap.

This sequence joins TRBV5-5 and TRBJ2-3; 12 nucleotides line up with TRBD2. Germline loops: CDR1 SGHKS, CDR2 YYEKEE (reference sequence). The CDR3 is made up of 16 amino acids. V lost 0 bases and J lost 4; bases outside the gene matches: 3. This CDR3 is CASSLVTSGSPDTQYF. CDR3 DNA: TGTGCCAGCAGCTTGGTGACTAGCGGGAGCCCAGATACGCAGTATTTT. Full variable domain (missing parts from reference TRBV5-5 and TRBJ2-3): DAGVTQSPTHLIKTRGQQVTLRCSPISGHKSVSWYQQVLGQGPQFIFQYYEKEERGRGNFPDRFSARQFPNYSSELNVNALLLGDSALYLCASSLVTSGSPDTQYFGPGTRLTVL.

The V gene is TRBV7-9, the J gene TRBJ2-1; 8 nucleotides match TRBD2. This CDR3 has 13 residues. J lost 9 bases, V lost 8 bases, and 9 bases had no gene match. Germline V gives CDR1 SEHNR, CDR2 FQNEAQ (reference sequence). CDR3 in DNA: TGTGCCAGCTCCGTAGCGGGATGGGGTGAGCAGTTCTTC. Residues: CASSVAGWGEQFF.

J is TRBJ1-5 and V is TRBV6-4; D gene unclear. CDR1 is MRHNA and CDR2 is SNTAGT in the germline V gene. The CDR3 runs to 11 residues. V lost 11 bases, J lost 9 bases, and 14 bases lay in between. CDR3 sequence (DNA): TGTGCCCCAAGTCATAGTCGGCCCCAGCATTTT. Translating it yields CAPSHSRPQHF.

The chain carries TRBV27 and TRBJ1-2, with 10 bases matching TRBD1. This CDR3 comprises 14 residues. With V trimmed by 5 bases and J by 5 bases, 5 bases remained unmatched. The germline CDR1 and CDR2 sequences are MNHEY and SMNVEV (reference sequence). CDR3 coding DNA: TGTGCCAGCAGTACCGGGGGACAGGGGTATGGCTACACCTTC. This codes for CASSTGGQGYGYTF.

This chain links TRBV4-2 with TRBJ2-1, with unresolved D. The CDR3 covers 12 residues. Per germline, CDR1 LGHNA and CDR2 YNFKEQ. V was trimmed by 0 bases and J by 14 bases, leaving 11 bases between them. The CDR3 DNA reads TGTGCCAGCAGCCAAGAGGCTGGACCGAAGTTCTTC. Residues: CASSQEAGPKFF.

The rearrangement uses TRBV7-2 and TRBJ2-3; the match to TRBD2 covers 8 bases. The ends lost 4 bases at V and 4 bases at J; junction bases unmatched: 13. The length of the CDR3 is 17 residues. Germline CDR1 is SGHTA and CDR2 is FQGNSA. CDR3: CASSSSWSGSGADTQYF. The CDR3 DNA sequence: TGTGCCAGCAGCTCCTCGTGGAGCGGGAGTGGGGCAGATACGCAGTATTTT.

The chain has TRBV6-1 and TRBJ2-7; no clear D. This CDR3 is built from 14 residues. Germline V CDR1 and CDR2: MNHNS, SASEGT. The germline V and J ends were trimmed by 1 base and 3 bases, with 10 bases remaining between them. The CDR3 region has the DNA TGTGCCAGCAGTGAAGTTTACAGACTCTACGAGCAGTACTTC. Translated, it gives CASSEVYRLYEQYF.